The clone carrying this T cell receptor beta chain was counted many times. Its antigen is as yet unknown. The data were obtained in a study of CD8 T cells in ankylosing spondylitis. Regarding the study as a whole: Previous work reported some of these motif variants in the synovial fluid and blood of reactive arthritis. Peripheral blood held disease-linked clones only at relatively low frequency, and these were CD8+.

CDR1 and CDR2 (germline): SGHRS, YFSETQ. The CDR3 has 15 residues. The V gene lost 4 bases and the J gene lost 3 bases, with 14 bases spanning the gap. Using quantitative 5'-RACE with molecular barcodes, the authors made TCR beta libraries. TCRdb recomputed calls from the 5' RACE reads with MiXCR, one row per CDR3 protein. The table shows around 150,000 distinct CDR3 sequences, with about an eighth occurring only once. This sequence was found in a female donor with ankylosing spondylitis or in good health (not recorded which). Sequenced material: blood, either unsorted or a sorted T cell fraction (not recorded which). The V gene is TRBV5-1, the J gene TRBJ2-1; D unresolved. CDR3 loop: CASSQFLANYNEQFF. CDR3 in DNA: TGCGCCAGCAGCCAATTCTTAGCTAACTACAATGAGCAGTTCTTC.